In its sample, the clone carrying this TCR beta chain was seen a few times. Its antigen remains unidentified. The data stem from a study of beta chain features in type 1 diabetes. Study-wide findings and caveats: Patients with type 1 diabetes showed fewer VDJ junction insertions and more deletions. In every one of the four CD4+ subsets, TCRB CDR3s were moderately but significantly shorter in Type 1 diabetes patients.

The isolated RNA, all of it, was reverse transcribed, so expressed TCRB transcripts were what got sequenced. Clones were read by immunoSEQ multiplex PCR, and TCRdb kept only the in-frame ones, dropping some. Altogether about 330,000 clones are present, more than 9.5% being singletons, with the ten largest covering roughly 0.014%. Donors underwent one heparinised blood draw, 100 to 150 mL on average. This CDR3 is built from 16 residues. Germline V gene data show CDR1 as SEHNR and CDR2 as FQNEAQ (reference sequence). J lost 8 bases, V lost 5 bases, and 12 bases had no gene match. The chain combines TRBV7-9 with TRBJ1-4; 9 bases are shared with TRBD1. Sequenced sample: naive CD4+ T cells from blood. This TCR derives from a woman aged 25 to 39 in good health. The chain's CDR3 is CASSTGTGSIAEKLFF. In DNA form, the CDR3 reads TGTGCCAGCAGCACCGGGACAGGGTCAATAGCGGAAAAACTGTTTTTT.